This T cell receptor beta chain was recorded in a study of patients and donors after allogeneic stem cell transplantation (TCRdb year 2020). Worth noting for this clonotype: What antigen it recognizes has not been identified. The sample holds no much larger clone one base away, and base qualities are not on file.

Library preparation used RT-PCR. Sequenced on a NextSeq 550. The public reads were reanalyzed by TCRdb: fastp trimming at Q25, MiXCR alignment, in-frame beta chains only. Rows merge per CDR3 protein into single entries with the most common DNA and genes. A total of about a million distinct CDR3 sequences appear in this sample, approximately 18% of them only once. The top ten hold 5.5% to 6.5% of the sample. From cysteine to phenylalanine, the CDR3 is 14 amino acids long. The retained sequence is limited to the CDR3, 42 bases, with the frame set at the first base. V sheds 6 bases and J sheds 0 bases, leaving 11 bases between their ends.

The sequence was obtained from a human donor who was either an allogeneic HSCT recipient or a stem cell or donor lymphocyte infusion donor (not recorded which). It is not recorded whose cells these are; they may come from a transplant donor. The V and J segments used are TRBV12-3 or TRBV12-4 and TRBJ2-5; the D call could be TRBD1 or TRBD2, with each sharing 5 bases. Specimen: blood, either unsorted or a sorted T cell fraction (not recorded which). The DNA sequence is given as TGTGCCAGCAGGGGGGTGATAAACCAAGAGACCCAGTACTTC. Its amino acids are CASRGVINQETQYF.